The 29 T cell receptor beta chains listed next were all sequenced from one sample in a study of response to subunit inactivated influenza vaccine. TCRdb ran MiXCR on the RT-PCR reads and lists one entry per CDR3 protein. The sample includes hundreds of thousands of distinct CDR3 sequences, 16% seen only once; the top ten take over 2.5%. The specimen comprised CD4+ T cells sorted from PBMCs, sampled less than 30 months after vaccination. These TCRs come from a man between 50 and 70 years old who received an inactivated influenza vaccine.

This clonotype showed up just once. This chain uses TRBV9 with TRBJ2-3, with TRBD2 matching 7 bases. V dropped 3 bases and J dropped 2; count of bases not matched to a gene: 9. This CDR3 region has 16 residues. The germline V gene encodes CDR1 SGDLS and CDR2 YYNGEE. CDR3 sequence reads: CASSAWAGVLTDTQYF. CDR3 sequence (DNA): TGTGCCAGCAGCGCGTGGGCGGGAGTGCTCACAGATACGCAGTATTTT.

The V call is TRBV5-1, the J call TRBJ2-7; TRBD1 aligns across 7 bases. J gave up 2 bases and V 2 bases, and 4 bases lay outside the gene matches. The CDR3 has 14 residues. Germline V gives CDR1 SGHRS, CDR2 YFSETQ. The CDR3: CASSFNRGPYEQYF. CDR3 bases: TGCGCCAGCAGCTTCAACAGGGGCCCCTACGAGCAGTACTTC. Full variable domain (remainder filled in from reference TRBV5-1 and TRBJ2-7): KAGVTQTPRYLIKTRGQQVTLSCSPISGHRSVSWYQQTPGQGLQFLFEYFSETQRNKGNFPGRFSGRQFSNSRSEMNVSTLELGDSALYLCASSFNRGPYEQYFGPGTRLTVT.

CDR3 DNA: TGTGCCAGCAGCCAACAAATACTTAGGACAGTTACTAGCACAGATACGCAGTATTTT. Protein sequence: CASSQQILRTVTSTDTQYF. The chain recombines TRBV4-2 with TRBJ2-3; a weak D match, TRBD1 (6 bases). Germline CDR1 and CDR2: LGHNA and YNFKEQ. The CDR3 covers 19 residues. The germline V and J ends were trimmed by 2 bases and 0 bases, with 21 bases remaining between them.

A few counts support this clonotype. The genes are TRBV7-2 and TRBJ2-5; D is undetermined. The V gene lost 4 bases and the J gene lost 5 bases, with 11 bases spanning the gap. There are 13 residues in the CDR3. Germline assignment: CDR1 SGHTA and CDR2 FQGNSA. CDR3 bases: TGTGCCAGCAGCTCTAGGGCTGGGGAGACCCAGTACTTC. Residues: CASSSRAGETQYF.

The chain recombines TRBV11-2 with TRBJ2-1, with D hard to call. V lost 0 bases and J lost 0, with 6 bases in between. This CDR3 region has 15 residues. Germline V CDR1 and CDR2: SGHAT, FQNNGV. CDR3 in amino acids: CASSLEPGSYNEQFF. CDR3 bases: TGTGCCAGCAGCTTAGAGCCCGGCTCCTACAATGAGCAGTTCTTC.

This clonotype was detected many times. The chain links TRBV7-9 to TRBJ2-1, with D maybe TRBD2 (5 bases). CDR3 size: 16 residues. Trimming shortened V by 0 bases and J by 8 bases, and 17 bases separated the two germline ends. Looked up from germline, CDR1 is SEHNR and CDR2 is FQNEAQ (reference sequence). CDR3: CASSLARGSTLDEQFF. Here the CDR3 DNA reads TGTGCCAGCAGCTTAGCCCGGGGATCAACTCTGGATGAGCAGTTCTTC.

This clonotype was seen repeatedly, ten times or more. V is TRBV29-1 and J is TRBJ2-1, with 7 bases matching TRBD2. J gave up 14 bases and V 6 bases, and 19 bases lay outside the gene matches. CDR3 length: 14 amino acids. Germline V gene sequence: CDR1 SQVTM, CDR2 ANQGSEA. In DNA form, the CDR3 reads TGCAGCGTACGAAAGGTAACTAGCGAAGGTATGGAGTTCTTC. Translating it yields CSVRKVTSEGMEFF.

This chain uses TRBV6-2 or TRBV6-3 with TRBJ2-7, with D tentatively TRBD1 (7 bases). This CDR3 region has 15 residues. Trimming stripped 2 bases from V and 6 bases from J, with 17 bases between. CDR1 is MNHEY and CDR2 is SVGEGT in the germline V gene. CDR3 protein: CASSYRTGLSSEQYF. CDR3 bases: TGTGCCAGCAGTTACCGGACAGGACTAAGTAGCGAGCAGTACTTC.

The table lists this clonotype with a few counts. The CDR3 sequence: CASSYSNSGGPGNTIYF. In DNA form, the CDR3 reads TGTGCCAGCAGTTACTCGAATTCCGGGGGGCCTGGAAACACCATATATTTT. The chain recombines TRBV6-5 with TRBJ1-3; D may be TRBD1 (6 bases). The V end was cut by 0 bases, the J end by 2 bases, with 14 bases between. Germline CDR1 reads MNHEY; CDR2 reads SVGAGI. The CDR3 has 17 residues.

This clonotype was found many times. This chain joins TRBV4-3 and TRBJ1-4; TRBD1 aligns across 8 bases. Per germline, CDR1 LGHNA and CDR2 YSLEER. Trimming cost V 3 bases and J 7 bases; bases outside gene matches: 10. This CDR3 is built from 16 residues. CDR3 nucleotide sequence: TGCGCCAGCAGCCACCCTTCGGACAGGGTCCTTGAAAAACTGTTTTTT. Protein product: CASSHPSDRVLEKLFF.

J is TRBJ2-5 and V is TRBV12-3 or TRBV12-4, with 7 nucleotides matching TRBD1. The CDR3 loop spans 15 amino acids. With 5 bases clipped from V and 2 bases from J, the junction kept 8 bases outside the gene matches. The CDR3 coding sequence is TGTGCCAGCAGTAAGGGGGCCCGCCGACAAGAGACCCAGTACTTC. It specifies CASSKGARRQETQYF.

This clonotype was recorded a few times. The J gene is TRBJ1-2, the V gene TRBV3-1, with D perhaps matching TRBD1 (6 bases). Germline V gives CDR1 LGHDT, CDR2 YNNKEL (reference sequence). Trimming shortened V by 4 bases and J by 4 bases, and 13 bases separated the two germline ends. The CDR3 totals 14 residues. CDR3 coding DNA: TGTGCCAGCAGCCGACGGCGGGGGCCCTATGGCTACACCTTC. Translation: CASSRRRGPYGYTF.

In its sample, this clonotype was seen once. The chain links TRBV6-2 or TRBV6-3 to TRBJ2-1; either TRBD1 or TRBD2 may fit D (5 bases each). CDR3 length equals 15 residues. Trimming shortened V by 8 bases and J by 6 bases, and 20 bases separated the two germline ends. Germline V gives CDR1 MNHEY, CDR2 SVGEGT. The CDR3: CASCGGWGSFNEQFF. CDR3 in DNA: TGTGCCAGCTGCGGCGGCTGGGGGTCATTCAATGAGCAGTTCTTC.

The chain combines TRBV5-1 with TRBJ1-1, with D perhaps matching TRBD1 (6 bases). CDR1 and CDR2 (germline): SGHRS, YFSETQ. V gave up 4 bases and J gave up 0 bases, with 13 bases separating them. The CDR3 sequence is 15 residues long. This CDR3 is CASSRTTGMNTEAFF. The DNA of the CDR3 is TGCGCCAGCAGCCGAACGACAGGAATGAACACTGAAGCTTTCTTT.

The chain links TRBV11-2 to TRBJ2-2; weak D call: TRBD1 (6 bases). V shed 4 bases and J shed 2 bases, with 8 bases lying between them. Looked up from germline, CDR1 is SGHAT and CDR2 is FQNNGV. CDR3 length: 14 residues. The CDR3 nucleotides read TGTGCCAGCAGCTCGGACAGAAACACCGGGGAGCTGTTTTTT. Residues: CASSSDRNTGELFF. Full variable domain (missing parts from reference TRBV11-2 and TRBJ2-2): EAGVAQSPRYKIIEKRQSVAFWCNPISGHATLYWYQQILGQGPKLLIQFQNNGVVDDSQLPKDRFSAERLKGVDSTLKIQPAKLEDSAVYLCASSSDRNTGELFFGEGSRLTVL.

J is TRBJ1-1 and V is TRBV19; a weak D match, TRBD1 (5 bases). Per the germline V gene, CDR1 is LNHDA and CDR2 is SQIVND (reference sequence). The CDR3 covers 14 residues. V gave up 5 bases and J gave up 4 bases, with 14 bases separating them. This CDR3 reads CASSGRGGITEAFF. CDR3 DNA: TGTGCCAGTAGTGGTCGGGGCGGTATCACTGAAGCTTTCTTT.

The chain couples TRBV4-3 to TRBJ2-3; D not resolved. Trimming shortened V by 1 base and J by 3 bases, and 14 bases separated the two germline ends. This CDR3 has 16 amino acids. Germline CDR1 reads LGHNA; CDR2 reads YSLEER. DNA for the CDR3: TGCGCCAGCAGCCAAGGGTCCGTTAAAGCAACAGATACGCAGTATTTT. This codes for CASSQGSVKATDTQYF.

This chain's CDR3 is CAISETLTGIGISGANVLTF. The CDR3 DNA sequence: TGTGCCATCAGTGAGACCCTGACAGGGATCGGCATTTCTGGGGCCAACGTCCTGACTTTC. This chain connects TRBV10-3 to TRBJ2-6, with 7 nucleotides matching TRBD1. The V gene's germline CDR1 is ENHRY and CDR2 SYGVKD. This CDR3 has 20 amino acids. Trimming at V came to 2 bases and at J to 1 base, leaving 14 bases not matched to a gene.

V is TRBV29-1 and J is TRBJ2-1; D not certain. The V end was cut by 7 bases, the J end by 7 bases, with 14 bases between. The CDR3 covers 12 residues. Germline CDR1 SQVTM, CDR2 ANQGSEA. The CDR3 here is CSGEGQVNEQFF. In DNA form, the CDR3 reads TGCAGCGGCGAAGGGCAGGTAAATGAGCAGTTCTTC.

This clonotype was recorded at least ten times. This sequence joins TRBV5-6 and TRBJ2-7, with D perhaps TRBD1 (5 bases). Germline V CDR1 and CDR2: SGHDT, YYEEEE. There are 13 residues in the CDR3. Deletions cut 2 bases from V and 6 bases from J, with 12 bases between. The CDR3: CASSFQGTVEQYF. CDR3 nucleotide sequence: TGTGCCAGCAGCTTCCAGGGTACTGTCGAGCAGTACTTC. Combining the CDR3 with reference TRBV5-6 and TRBJ2-7 gives the whole variable domain DAGVTQSPTHLIKTRGQQVTLRCSPKSGHDTVSWYQQALGQGPQFIFQYYEEEERQRGNFPDRFSGHQFPNYSSELNVNALLLGDSALYLCASSFQGTVEQYFGPGTRLTVT.

This clonotype has more than one count but fewer than ten. The chain carries TRBV5-1 and TRBJ2-1; D unresolved. Trimming shortened V by 0 bases and J by 9 bases, and 10 bases separated the two germline ends. Germline V gene lookup returns CDR1 SGHRS and CDR2 YFSETQ. This CDR3 contains 13 residues. The CDR3 nucleotides are TGCGCCAGCAGCTTGGCAATAAGTAGTGAGCAGTTCTTC. It is translated as CASSLAISSEQFF.

The chain uses TRBV6-2 or TRBV6-3 and TRBJ2-1; the match to TRBD2 covers 9 bases. The CDR3 sequence is 14 residues long. Germline V lookup: CDR1 MNHEY, CDR2 SVGEGT. V shed 10 bases and J 8 bases; nucleotides not matched to a gene: 12. CDR3 nucleotides: TGTGCCACCGACGTAGCGGGAGCTGGGGATGAGCAGTTCTTC. It codes for CATDVAGAGDEQFF.

The rearrangement links TRBV5-1 to TRBJ2-7; 8 bases match TRBD2. CDR3 size: 15 residues. Germline V gives CDR1 SGHRS, CDR2 YFSETQ. V lost 0 bases, J lost 7 bases, and 9 bases stayed unmatched. The CDR3 nucleotides read TGCGCCAGCAGCTTGGAGTGGACTAGCCGTGGGGAGCAGTACTTC. Amino acid sequence: CASSLEWTSRGEQYF.

V gene TRBV5-5 combines with J gene TRBJ2-7, with D possibly being TRBD2 (6 bases). Looked up from germline, CDR1 is SGHKS and CDR2 is YYEKEE (reference sequence). The V and J ends lost 2 bases and 1 base respectively, with 19 bases between them. The length of the CDR3 is 17 residues. CDR3 amino acids: CASSFFREWRESYEQYF. Written as DNA, the CDR3 is TGTGCCAGCAGCTTCTTCCGGGAGTGGAGGGAATCCTACGAGCAGTACTTC.

The V gene is TRBV18, the J gene TRBJ2-1; the match to TRBD2 covers 13 bases. CDR1 is KGHSH, CDR2 LQKENI, per germline. V shed 5 bases and J 7 bases; nucleotides not matched to a gene: 2. The CDR3 covers 14 residues. Here the CDR3 reads CASSEGLAGNEQFF. The CDR3 DNA follows: TGTGCCAGCTCAGAGGGACTAGCGGGAAATGAGCAGTTCTTC.

This chain joins TRBV20-1 and TRBJ2-3, with 13 positions matching TRBD2. The CDR3 contains 14 residues. Trimming cost V 6 bases and J 3 bases; bases outside gene matches: 3. From germline, CDR1 is DFQATT and CDR2 SNEGSKA (reference sequence). The DNA of the CDR3 is TGCAGTGCGACGACTAGCGGGAGGACAGATACGCAGTATTTT. This gives the protein CSATTSGRTDTQYF.

The rearrangement joins TRBV3-1 to TRBJ1-6, with 8 positions matching TRBD1. The germline gives CDR1 LGHDT, CDR2 YNNKEL (reference sequence). V shed 8 bases, J shed 2 bases, and the junction held 5 bases outside the gene matches. There are 15 residues in the CDR3. CDR3 in amino acids: CASRRQGTYNSPLHF. The CDR3 DNA is TGTGCCAGCCGCAGACAGGGGACCTATAATTCACCCCTCCACTTT.

The rearrangement links TRBV3-1 to TRBJ2-3; TRBD2 aligns across 8 bases. The CDR3 covers 15 residues. V gave up 5 bases and J gave up 1 base; unmatched junction bases: 5. Per the germline V gene, CDR1 is LGHDT and CDR2 is YNNKEL (reference sequence). CDR3 nucleotides: TGTGCCAGCAGCGAAACTAGCGGTGGCACAGATACGCAGTATTTT. Amino acid sequence: CASSETSGGTDTQYF.

The chain employs TRBV12-3 or TRBV12-4 and TRBJ2-1, with D hard to call. Trimming pared 3 bases from V and 8 bases from J, leaving 11 bases between. The CDR3 is 13 residues long. The CDR3 is CASSFAPPYEQFF. CDR3 bases: TGTGCCAGCAGTTTCGCCCCCCCCTATGAGCAGTTCTTC.